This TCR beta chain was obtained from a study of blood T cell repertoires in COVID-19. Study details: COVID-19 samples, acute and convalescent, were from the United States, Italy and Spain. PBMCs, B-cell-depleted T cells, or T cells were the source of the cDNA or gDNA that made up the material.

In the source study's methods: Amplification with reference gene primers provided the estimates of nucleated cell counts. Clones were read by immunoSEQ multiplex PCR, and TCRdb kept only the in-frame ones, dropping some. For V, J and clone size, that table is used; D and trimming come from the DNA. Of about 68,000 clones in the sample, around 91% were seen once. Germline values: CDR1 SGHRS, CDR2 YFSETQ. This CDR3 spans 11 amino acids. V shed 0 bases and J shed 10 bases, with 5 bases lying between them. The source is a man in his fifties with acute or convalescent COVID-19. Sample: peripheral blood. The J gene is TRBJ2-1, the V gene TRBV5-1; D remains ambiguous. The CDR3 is CASSLAGEQFF. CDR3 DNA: TGCGCCAGCAGCTTGGCCGGGGAGCAGTTCTTC.